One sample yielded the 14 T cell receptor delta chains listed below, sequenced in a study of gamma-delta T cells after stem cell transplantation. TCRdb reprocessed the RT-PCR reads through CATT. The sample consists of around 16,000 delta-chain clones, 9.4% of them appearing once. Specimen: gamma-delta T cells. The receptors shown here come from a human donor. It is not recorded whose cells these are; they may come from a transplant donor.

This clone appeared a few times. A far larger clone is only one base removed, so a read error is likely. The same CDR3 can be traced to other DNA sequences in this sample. The CDR3 coding sequence is TGTGCCTGCGACCCCCTATATACACCCCGGGACGGACTGGGGGTAGACACCGATAAACTCATCTTT. Translating gives CACDPLYTPRDGLGVDTDKLIF. The gene calls are TRDV2 and TRDJ1, with 8 nucleotides matching TRDD3. J lost 0 bases, V lost 7 bases, and 30 bases had no gene match. CDR3 length: 22 residues. Germline assignment: CDR1 GEAIGNYY and CDR2 EKD.

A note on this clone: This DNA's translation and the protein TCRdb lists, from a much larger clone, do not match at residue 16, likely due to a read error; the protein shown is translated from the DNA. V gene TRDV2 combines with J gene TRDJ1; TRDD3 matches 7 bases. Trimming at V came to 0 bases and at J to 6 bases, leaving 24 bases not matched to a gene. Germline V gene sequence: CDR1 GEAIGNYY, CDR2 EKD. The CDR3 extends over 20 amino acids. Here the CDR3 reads CACDTVSRRLGTLMAYKLIF. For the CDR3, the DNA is TGTGCCTGTGACACCGTTAGTCGGCGACTGGGGACGCTAATGGCCTATAAACTCATCTTT.

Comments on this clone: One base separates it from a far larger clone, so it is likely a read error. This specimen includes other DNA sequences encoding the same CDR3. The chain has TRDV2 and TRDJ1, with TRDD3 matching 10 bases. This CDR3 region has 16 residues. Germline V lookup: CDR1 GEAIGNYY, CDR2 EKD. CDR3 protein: CACDPVLGDRTDKLIF. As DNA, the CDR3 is TGTGCCTGTGATCCCGTACTGGGGGATCGGACCGATAAGCTCATCTTT.

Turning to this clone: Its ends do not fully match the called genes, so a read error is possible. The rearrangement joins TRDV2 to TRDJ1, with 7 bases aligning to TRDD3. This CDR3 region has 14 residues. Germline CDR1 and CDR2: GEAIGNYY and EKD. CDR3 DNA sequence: TGTGCCTGTGACATTGTACTGGGGCGCGATAAACACATCTTT. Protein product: CACDIVLGRDKHIF.

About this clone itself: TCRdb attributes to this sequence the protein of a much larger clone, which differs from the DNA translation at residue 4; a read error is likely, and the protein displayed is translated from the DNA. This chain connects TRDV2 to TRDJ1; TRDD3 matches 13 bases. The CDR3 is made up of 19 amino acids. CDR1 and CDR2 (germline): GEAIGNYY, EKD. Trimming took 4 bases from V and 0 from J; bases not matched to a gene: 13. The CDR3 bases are TGTGCCTGTGAGACCGTTACTGGGGGATACGGTGGGTACACCGATAAACTCATCTTT. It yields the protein CACETVTGGYGGYTDKLIF.

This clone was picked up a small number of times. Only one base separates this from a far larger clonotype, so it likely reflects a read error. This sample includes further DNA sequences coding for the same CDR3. The CDR3 DNA follows: TGTGCCTGTGACAAAACGGAGGGGACTTTAAGCTCCTGGGACACACGACAGATGTTTTTC. It yields the protein CACDKTEGTLSSWDTRQMFF. V is TRDV2 and J is TRDJ3, with a possible D match to TRDD3 (5 bases). The length of the CDR3 is 20 residues. Germline CDR1 is GEAIGNYY and CDR2 is EKD.

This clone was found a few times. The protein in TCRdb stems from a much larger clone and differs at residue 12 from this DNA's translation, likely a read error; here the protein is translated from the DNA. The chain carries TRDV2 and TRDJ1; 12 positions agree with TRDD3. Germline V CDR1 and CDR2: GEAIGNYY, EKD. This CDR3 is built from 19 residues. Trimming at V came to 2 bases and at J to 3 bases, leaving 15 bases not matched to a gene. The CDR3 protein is CACDSVLGDTSPRADKLIF. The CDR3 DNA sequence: TGTGCCTGTGACAGCGTACTGGGGGATACCTCCCCACGGGCCGATAAACTCATCTTT.

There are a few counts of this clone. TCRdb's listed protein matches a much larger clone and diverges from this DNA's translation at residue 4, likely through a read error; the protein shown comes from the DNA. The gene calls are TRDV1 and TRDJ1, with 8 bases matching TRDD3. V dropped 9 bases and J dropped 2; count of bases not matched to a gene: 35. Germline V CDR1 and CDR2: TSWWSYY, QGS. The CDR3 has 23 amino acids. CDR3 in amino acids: CALLGDGPLPTMGDPIETDKLIF. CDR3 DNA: TGTGCTCTGCTAGGGGACGGCCCCCTGCCGACCATGGGGGATCCCATCGAGACCGATAAACTCATCTTT.

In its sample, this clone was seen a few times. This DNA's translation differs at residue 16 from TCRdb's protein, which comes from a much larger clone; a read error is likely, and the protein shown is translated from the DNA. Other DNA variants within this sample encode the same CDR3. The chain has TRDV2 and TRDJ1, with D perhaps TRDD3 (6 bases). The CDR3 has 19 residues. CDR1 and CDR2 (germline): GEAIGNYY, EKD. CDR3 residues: CACDTVGGLLIRGTDNLIF. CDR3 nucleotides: TGTGCCTGTGACACCGTAGGGGGCCTTCTGATACGAGGAACCGATAACCTCATCTTT.

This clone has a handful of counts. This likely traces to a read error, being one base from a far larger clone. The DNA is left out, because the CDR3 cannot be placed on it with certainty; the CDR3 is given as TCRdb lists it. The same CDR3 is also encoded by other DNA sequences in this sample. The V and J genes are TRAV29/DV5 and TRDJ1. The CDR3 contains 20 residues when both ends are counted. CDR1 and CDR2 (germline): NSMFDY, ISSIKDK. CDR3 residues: CSVLLCSKRSDPSRQGKLIF.

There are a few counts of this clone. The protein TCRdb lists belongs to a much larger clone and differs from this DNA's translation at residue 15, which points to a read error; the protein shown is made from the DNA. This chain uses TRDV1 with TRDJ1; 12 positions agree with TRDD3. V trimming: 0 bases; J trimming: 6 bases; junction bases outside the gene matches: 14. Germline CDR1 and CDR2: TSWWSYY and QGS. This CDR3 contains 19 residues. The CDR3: CALGELEPPDWGIQYKLIF. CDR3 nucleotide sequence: TGTGCTCTTGGGGAACTAGAGCCCCCCGACTGGGGGATACAGTATAAACTCATCTTT.

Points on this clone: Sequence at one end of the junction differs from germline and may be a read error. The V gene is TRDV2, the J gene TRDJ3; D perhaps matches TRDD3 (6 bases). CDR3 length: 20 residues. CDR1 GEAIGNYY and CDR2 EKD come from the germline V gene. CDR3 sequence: CACDTVSLGISSCDIRPMIF. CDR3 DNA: TGTGCCTGTGACACCGTCAGTCTGGGGATCAGCTCCTGTGACATCCGCCCGATGATTTTC.

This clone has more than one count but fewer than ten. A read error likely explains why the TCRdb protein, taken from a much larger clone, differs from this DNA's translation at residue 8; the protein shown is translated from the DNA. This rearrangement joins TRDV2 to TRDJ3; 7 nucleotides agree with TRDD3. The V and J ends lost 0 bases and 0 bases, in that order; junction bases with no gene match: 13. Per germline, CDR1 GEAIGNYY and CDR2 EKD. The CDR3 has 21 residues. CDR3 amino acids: CACDTLTEGYKSSWDTRQMFF. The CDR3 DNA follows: TGTGCCTGTGACACCCTTACTGAGGGATACAAGAGCTCCTGGGACACCCGACAGATGTTTTTC.

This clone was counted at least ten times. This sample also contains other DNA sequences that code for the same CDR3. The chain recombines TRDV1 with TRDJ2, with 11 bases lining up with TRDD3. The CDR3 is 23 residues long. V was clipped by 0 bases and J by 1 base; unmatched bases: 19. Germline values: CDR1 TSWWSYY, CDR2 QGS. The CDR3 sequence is CALGELFRPSKLTGGYLTAQLFF. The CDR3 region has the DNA TGTGCTCTTGGGGAACTATTTAGGCCCTCCAAGCTTACTGGGGGATATTTGACAGCACAACTCTTCTTT.